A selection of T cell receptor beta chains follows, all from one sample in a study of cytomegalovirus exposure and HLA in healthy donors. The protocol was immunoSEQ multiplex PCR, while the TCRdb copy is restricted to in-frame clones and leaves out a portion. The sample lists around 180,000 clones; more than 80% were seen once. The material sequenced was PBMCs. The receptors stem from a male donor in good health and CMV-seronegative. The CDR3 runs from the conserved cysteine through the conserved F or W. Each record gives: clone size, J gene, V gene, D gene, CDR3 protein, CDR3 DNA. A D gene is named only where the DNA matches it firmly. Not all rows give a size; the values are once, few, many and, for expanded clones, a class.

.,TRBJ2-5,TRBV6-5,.,CASSLQETQYF,TGTGCCAGCAGTTTACAAGAGACCCAGTACTTC
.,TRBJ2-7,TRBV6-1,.,CASSEGSLWETYEQYF,TGTGCCAGCAGTGAGGGGTCGTTGTGGGAGACCTACGAGCAGTACTTC
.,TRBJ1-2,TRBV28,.,CASSSLQENYGYTF,TGTGCCAGCAGTTCTCTACAGGAGAACTATGGCTACACCTTC
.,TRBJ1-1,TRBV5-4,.,CASSLTGWNTEAFF,TGTGCCAGCAGCCTGACAGGATGGAACACTGAAGCTTTCTTT
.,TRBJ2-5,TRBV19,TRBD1,CASSPAGTGGGETQYF,TGTGCCAGTAGTCCAGCCGGGACAGGGGGCGGGGAGACCCAGTACTTC
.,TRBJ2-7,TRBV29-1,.,CSASQGTRYEQYF,TGCAGCGCCTCACAGGGAACGAGGTACGAGCAGTACTTC
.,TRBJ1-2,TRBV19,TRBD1,CASTTGAYGYTF,TGTGCCAGTACGACAGGGGCCTATGGCTACACCTTC
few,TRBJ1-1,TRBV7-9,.,CASSLVMSTEAFF,TGTGCCAGCAGCTTAGTCATGAGCACTGAAGCTTTCTTT
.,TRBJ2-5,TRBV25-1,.,CASSAYKIYF,TGTGCCAGCAGTGCATACAAAATCTACTTC
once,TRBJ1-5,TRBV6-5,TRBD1,CASSRDRDPQPQHF,TGTGCCAGCAGCCGCGACAGGGACCCACAGCCCCAGCATTTT
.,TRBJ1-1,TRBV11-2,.,CASSPRGPEAFF,TGTGCCAGCAGCCCCCGAGGGCCAGAAGCTTTCTTT
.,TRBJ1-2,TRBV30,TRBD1,CAWRGRTGLGYGYTF,TGTGCCTGGAGAGGTCGGACAGGGCTGGGGTATGGCTACACCTTC
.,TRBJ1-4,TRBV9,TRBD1,CASSDGQGAINEKLFF,TGTGCCAGCAGCGACGGACAGGGGGCCATTAATGAAAAACTGTTTTTT
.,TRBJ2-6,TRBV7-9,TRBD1,CASSPAGGAGANVLTF,TGTGCCAGCAGCCCGGCAGGGGGCGCTGGGGCCAACGTCCTGACTTTC
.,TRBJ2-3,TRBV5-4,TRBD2,CASSLTSWASTDTQYF,TGTGCCAGCAGCCTGACTAGCTGGGCGAGCACAGATACGCAGTATTTT
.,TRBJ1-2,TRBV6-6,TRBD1,CASSSTGGGYTF,TGTGCCAGCAGTTCAACAGGGGGAGGCTACACCTTC
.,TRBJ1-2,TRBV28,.,CASSSGSIYGYTF,TGTGCCAGCAGCTCCGGGTCAATCTATGGCTACACCTTC
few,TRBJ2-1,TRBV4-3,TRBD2,CASSQVLGLAGQSSYNEQFF,TGCGCCAGCAGCCAAGTATTGGGACTAGCGGGCCAGAGCTCCTACAATGAGCAGTTCTTC
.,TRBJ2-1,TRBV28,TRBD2,CASSLLALADEQFF,TGTGCCAGCAGTTTATTAGCTCTAGCGGATGAGCAGTTCTTC
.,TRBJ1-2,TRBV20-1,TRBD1,CSAGQGRGYTF,TGCAGTGCAGGACAGGGGCGTGGCTACACCTTC
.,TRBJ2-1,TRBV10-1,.,CASSEARGSAYNEQFF,TGCGCCAGCAGTGAAGCCCGGGGTTCGGCCTACAATGAGCAGTTCTTC
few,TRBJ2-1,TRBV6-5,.,CASSYLMTGGREQFF,TGTGCCAGCAGTTACCTCATGACAGGCGGGAGAGAGCAGTTCTTC
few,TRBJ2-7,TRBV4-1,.,CASSQDGGGYYEQYF,TGCGCCAGCAGCCAAGATGGCGGGGGCTACTACGAGCAGTACTTC
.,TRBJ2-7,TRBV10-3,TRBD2,CAIRGLADSYEQYF,TGTGCCATCAGGGGACTAGCGGATTCCTACGAGCAGTACTTC
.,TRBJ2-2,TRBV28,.,CASFPPGTGTGELFF,TGTGCCAGCTTCCCGCCGGGGACTGGCACCGGGGAGCTGTTTTTT
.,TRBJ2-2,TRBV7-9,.,CASSPRDGSSGANTGELFF,TGTGCCAGCAGCCCCCGGGACGGGAGTTCGGGTGCGAACACCGGGGAGCTGTTTTTT
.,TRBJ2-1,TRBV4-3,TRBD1,CASSQWANPGTGPNEQFF,TGCGCCAGCAGCCAATGGGCAAATCCCGGGACAGGGCCGAATGAGCAGTTCTTC
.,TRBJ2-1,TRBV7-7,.,CASSLAGGRNEQFF,TGTGCCAGCAGCTTAGCGGGGGGGCGCAATGAGCAGTTCTTC
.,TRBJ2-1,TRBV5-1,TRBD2,CASSSRTSGTYNEQFF,TGCGCCAGCAGCTCCCGGACTAGCGGAACCTACAATGAGCAGTTCTTC
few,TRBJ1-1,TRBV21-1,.,CASIGEATGENTEAFF,TGTGCCAGCATCGGAGAGGCGACAGGGGAGAACACTGAAGCTTTCTTT
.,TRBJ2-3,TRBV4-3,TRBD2,CASSLAGASTDTQYF,TGCGCCAGCAGCCTAGCGGGGGCGAGCACAGATACGCAGTATTTT
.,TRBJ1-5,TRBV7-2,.,CASSLGQGGHQPQHF,TGTGCCAGCAGCTTAGGGCAGGGAGGGCATCAGCCCCAGCATTTT
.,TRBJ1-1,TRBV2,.,CASSARTENTEAFF,TGTGCCAGCAGTGCAAGGACAGAGAACACTGAAGCTTTCTTT
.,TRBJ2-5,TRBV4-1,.,CASSQVVGVQETQYF,TGCGCCAGCAGCCAAGTGGTAGGGGTCCAAGAGACCCAGTACTTC
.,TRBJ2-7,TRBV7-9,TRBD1,CASSIVRGPTVYEQYF,TGTGCCAGCAGCATTGTCAGGGGGCCAACCGTCTACGAGCAGTACTTC
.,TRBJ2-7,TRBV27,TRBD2,CASSFASGRAPTYEQYF,TGTGCCAGCAGTTTCGCTAGCGGGAGGGCCCCTACCTACGAGCAGTACTTC
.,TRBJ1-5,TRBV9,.,CASSVGAYSNQPQHF,TGTGCCAGCAGCGTGGGGGCCTATAGCAATCAGCCCCAGCATTTT
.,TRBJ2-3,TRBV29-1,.,CSVEDGQSSTDTQYF,TGCAGCGTTGAAGATGGACAGTCTAGCACAGATACGCAGTATTTT
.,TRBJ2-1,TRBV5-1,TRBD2,CASSLVGTSGSNEQFF,TGCGCCAGCAGCTTGGTCGGGACTAGCGGGAGCAATGAGCAGTTCTTC
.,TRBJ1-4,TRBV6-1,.,CASQKQGLVEKLFF,TGTGCCAGCCAAAAGCAGGGGCTGGTTGAAAAACTGTTTTTT
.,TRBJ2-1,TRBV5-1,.,CASSLGGVAVVFNEQFF,TGCGCCAGCAGCTTGGGGGGGGTGGCCGTAGTTTTCAATGAGCAGTTCTTC